Shown below are 3 T cell receptor beta chains from a single sample sequenced in a study of blood T cells in healthy people across ages. The authors ran a second PCR of roughly 7 to 11 cycles using a sample-barcoded 5' primer and a J-beta primer mix. Via MiXCR, TCRdb re-called the 5' RACE reads, giving one row per CDR3 protein. There are around 800,000 distinct CDR3 sequences in the sample; about a quarter occur only once, and 3% lies in the top ten. The data were also submitted as part of a second study, on T cells of mothers and their children.

Sequencing was carried out using blood. These receptors all stem from a boy between 10 and 17 years old in good health.

A few counts support this clonotype. The chain carries TRBV7-3 and TRBJ2-3; D possibly corresponds to TRBD1 (6 bases). This CDR3 is built from 15 residues. The germline V gene has CDR1 SGHTA and CDR2 FQGTGA. With 6 bases removed from V and 3 bases from J, the gap between germline ends came to 16 bases. The CDR3 nucleotides read TGTGCCAGCAGTCTTACAGGGAGTGTTACAGATACGCAGTATTTT. Its protein product is CASSLTGSVTDTQYF.

This clonotype was seen a handful of times. This chain's CDR3 is CSYGTGGYEQYF. CDR3 coding DNA: TGCAGCTACGGGACAGGGGGGTACGAGCAGTACTTC. The chain recombines TRBV20-1 with TRBJ2-7; 11 bases match TRBD1. CDR1 and CDR2 from the germline V gene are DFQATT and SNEGSKA (reference sequence). The CDR3 length is 12 residues.

This clonotype was counted many times. The chain carries TRBV7-2 and TRBJ2-5; 8 positions agree with TRBD2. J was trimmed by 5 bases and V by 5 bases; bases with no gene match: 10. This CDR3 region has 15 residues. CDR1 and CDR2 (germline): SGHTA, FQGNSA. The CDR3 protein is CASSPRVAGWETQYF. CDR3 sequence (DNA): TGTGCCAGCAGCCCAAGGGTAGCGGGGTGGGAGACCCAGTACTTC.